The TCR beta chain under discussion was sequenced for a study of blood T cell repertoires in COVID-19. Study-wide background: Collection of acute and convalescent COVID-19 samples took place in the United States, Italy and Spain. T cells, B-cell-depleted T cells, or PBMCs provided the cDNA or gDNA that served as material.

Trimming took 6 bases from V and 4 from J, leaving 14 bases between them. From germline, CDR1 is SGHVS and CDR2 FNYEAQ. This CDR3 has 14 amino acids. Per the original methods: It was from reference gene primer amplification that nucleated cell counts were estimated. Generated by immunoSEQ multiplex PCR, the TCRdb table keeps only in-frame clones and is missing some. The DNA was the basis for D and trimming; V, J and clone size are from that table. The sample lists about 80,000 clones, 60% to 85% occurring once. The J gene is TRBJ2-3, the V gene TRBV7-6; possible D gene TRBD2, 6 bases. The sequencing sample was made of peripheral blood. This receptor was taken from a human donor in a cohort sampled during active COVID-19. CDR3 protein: CASSFAGRADTQYF. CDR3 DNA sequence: TGTGCCAGCAGTTTCGCGGGAAGAGCAGATACGCAGTATTTT. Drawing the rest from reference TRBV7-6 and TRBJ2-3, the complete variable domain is GAGVSQSPRYKVTKRGQDVALRCDPISGHVSLYWYRQALGQGPEFLTYFNYEAQQDKSGLPNDRFSAERPEGSISTLTIQRTEQRDSAMYRCASSFAGRADTQYFGPGTRLTVL.